Presented here are 5 T cell receptor beta chains from one specimen sequenced in a study of metastatic and nonmetastatic thyroid tumors. TCRdb re-called the PCR reads with MiXCR. This sample has 15,000 or so clones, with approximately 24% found just once. Every patient underwent thyroid surgery untreated. Sample: tumor tissue. These receptors were collected from a female donor with papillary thyroid cancer or a benign thyroid nodule (not recorded which). Some clones in this sample may be carry-over from other donors' samples.

The chain carries TRBV11-2 and TRBJ1-1; D uncertain. Per the germline V gene, CDR1 is SGHAT and CDR2 is FQNNGV. V dropped 1 base and J dropped 2 bases, with 2 bases sitting between them. The CDR3 is 12 residues long. In DNA, the CDR3 is TGTGCCAGCAGCTTAGCCAACACTGAAGCTTTCTTT. Translated: CASSLANTEAFF.

As to this clone: One end of the junction does not line up with germline, which may come from a read error. The chain's CDR3 is CASSLGQGSEDFF. The DNA for the CDR3 is TGCGCCAGCAGCTTGGGCCAGGGAAGTGAAGATTTCTTT. The chain combines TRBV5-1 with TRBJ1-1; D is perhaps TRBD1 (5 bases). The germline V gene encodes CDR1 SGHRS and CDR2 YFSETQ. This CDR3 comprises 13 residues.

This clone was seen a handful of times. Germline and junction disagree at one end, which may indicate a read error. V usage is TRBV6-1 and J usage is TRBJ1-5; D uncertain. Germline lookup yields CDR1 MNHNS and CDR2 SASEGT. This CDR3 is 14 amino acids long. The DNA of the CDR3 is TGTACCAGCTCCATGAGTTCGGTTCCTTCGCCCCAGCATTTT. Translating gives CTSSMSSVPSPQHF.

At least ten counts were recorded for this clone. The chain links TRBV12-3 or TRBV12-4 to TRBJ2-3; D might be TRBD1 (5 bases). This CDR3 has 14 amino acids. Trimming took 5 bases from V and 3 from J, leaving 12 bases between them. CDR3 in DNA: TGTGCCAGCAGTCCGACAGACAAGACAGATACGCAGTATTTT. Encoded protein: CASSPTDKTDTQYF.

There are a few counts of this clone. This chain connects TRBV10-2 to TRBJ2-1; 13 nucleotides line up with TRBD2. The germline V gene encodes CDR1 WSHSY and CDR2 SAAADI. This CDR3 is 15 amino acids long. Germline trimming cut 6 bases from V and 6 bases from J; bases unmatched to any gene: 5. This chain's CDR3 is CASRGGLAGFNEQFF. The CDR3 nucleotides are TGCGCCAGCAGGGGGGGACTAGCGGGATTCAATGAGCAGTTCTTC.